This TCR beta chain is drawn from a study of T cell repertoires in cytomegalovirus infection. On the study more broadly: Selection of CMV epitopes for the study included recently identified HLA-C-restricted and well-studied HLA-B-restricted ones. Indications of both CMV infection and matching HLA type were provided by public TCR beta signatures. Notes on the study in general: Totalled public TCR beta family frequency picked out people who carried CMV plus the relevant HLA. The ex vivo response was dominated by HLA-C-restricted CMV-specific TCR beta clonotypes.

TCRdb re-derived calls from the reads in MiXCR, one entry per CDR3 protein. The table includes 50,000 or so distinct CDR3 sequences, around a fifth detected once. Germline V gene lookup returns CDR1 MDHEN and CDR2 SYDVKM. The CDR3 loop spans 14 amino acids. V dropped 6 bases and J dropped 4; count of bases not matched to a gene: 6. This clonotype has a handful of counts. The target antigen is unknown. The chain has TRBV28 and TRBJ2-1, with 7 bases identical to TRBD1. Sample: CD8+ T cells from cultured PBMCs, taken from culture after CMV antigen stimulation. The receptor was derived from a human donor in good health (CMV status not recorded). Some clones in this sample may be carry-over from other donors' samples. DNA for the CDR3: TGTGCCAGCAGACTCGGACAGGTATACAATGAGCAGTTCTTC. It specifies CASRLGQVYNEQFF.